This T cell receptor (beta chain) stems from a study of blood T cell repertoires in COVID-19 (dated by TCRdb to about 2020). With respect to the entire study: Samples covering the acute and convalescent phases of COVID-19 were provided by collaborators in the United States, Italy and Spain. The material from the prospective study consisted of cDNA or gDNA derived from T cells, B-cell-depleted T cells, or PBMCs. The dataset comprised deeply sampled blood TCRbeta repertoires from subjects exposed to, actively infected with, or recovered from COVID-19. The repertoires were made available in a free public database intended to serve as a resource for research on the immune response to SARS-CoV-2. Samples were obtained from the ongoing ImmuneRACE study (first 160 participants) and from 1,200 or so subjects provided by 6 global collaborators. The sample metadata nearly always contained a de-identified subject ID, COVID-19 status, age in years and sex. Where HLA class I and class II types were available, the types were taken from metadata supplied by the sample provider, not from assay-based typing. Study-wide findings and limitations: The amount of clinical and demographic metadata varied by source and participant and was provided uncurated.

TCRbeta CDR3 regions were amplified from genomic DNA using the immunoSEQ Assay, a bias-controlled multiplex PCR. Concerning the study's data processing: The number of nucleated cells in each sample was estimated from the amplification of reference gene primers within the assay. Sequence reads were collapsed and filtered to measure the absolute abundance of every unique TCRbeta CDR3 rearrangement. For each sample, productive Simpson clonality was calculated as the square root of Simpson's diversity index over productive rearrangements. TCRdb provides this immuneACCESS table in a form limited to in-frame rearrangements. Some clones are lacking; in checked studies, under half of them reflect an unresolved V gene, and why the rest are absent is not known. V, J and clone size reflect that table, while D and trimming were determined from the DNA. The sample table contains about 87,000 clones; only one count was recorded for approximately 88% of them. The top ten clonotypes cover 11% of the sample.

The collaborating institutions used their own protocols to collect whole blood in K2EDTA tubes. For TCRbeta analysis, collaborator samples were shipped as frozen whole blood, as isolated PBMCs, or as DNA extracted from either sample type. With respect to this clone: Its antigen remains undetermined. Base qualities are not recorded, but no much larger clone differs from it by a single base.

The TCR was taken from a man older than 75 with acute or convalescent COVID-19. The specimen was peripheral blood.

The nucleotide sequence is TGTGCCAGCAGCCTAACTGCGCGACAGGGGGCTGGGTATGGCTACACCTTC. Its translation reads: CASSLTARQGAGYGYTF. Rearrangement joined TRBV27 to TRBJ1-2; 10 of the junction bases match TRBD1. The germline V gene (reference sequence) supplies CDR1 MNHEY and CDR2 SMNVEV. Ends trimmed: V by 6 bases, J by 5 bases; bases unmatched to a gene: 15. From its cysteine to its phenylalanine, the CDR3 spans 17 amino acids. Of the read, only the CDR3 DNA is kept; its 51 bases are in frame from base 1.